A single sample gave rise to the 6 T cell receptor beta chains below, sequenced in a study of cytotoxic CD8 clonotypes in ibrutinib-treated CLL (dated by TCRdb to the early 2020s). Library generation was performed with the immunoSEQ multiplex PCR assay. The source is immuneACCESS, and TCRdb retained only in-frame sequences with V and J called. Part of the clones is not carried over; for the studies checked, unresolved V genes explain less than half of this, and the remainder is unexplained. Present in this sample are tens of thousands of clones, around four fifths of which were seen just once. The ten largest clonotypes hold about 36% of the sample. The intended sense of this specimen's time point label: 20 to 25 months on ibrutinib. The sequenced sample was PBMCs, obtained after 24 months of ibrutinib treatment. The source is a human donor with chronic lymphocytic leukemia.

V usage is TRBV19 and J usage is TRBJ1-5, with D maybe TRBD1 (5 bases). Germline V gives CDR1 LNHDA, CDR2 SQIVND (reference sequence). The CDR3 extends over 17 amino acids. Trimming cost V 5 bases and J 1 base, with 18 bases left between them. Here the CDR3 DNA reads TGTGCCAGTAGTCCACGCCCTTTCGGGGGAAGCAATCAGCCCCAGCATTTT. It specifies CASSPRPFGGSNQPQHF.

The chain joins TRBV9 to TRBJ2-7; tentatively, D is TRBD1 (5 bases). V was clipped by 0 bases and J by 3 bases, with 13 bases between them. The CDR3 length is 15 residues. The germline V gene encodes CDR1 SGDLS and CDR2 YYNGEE. Here the CDR3 reads CASSVALDDSYEQYF. DNA of the CDR3: TGTGCCAGCAGCGTAGCCCTAGATGACAGCTACGAGCAGTACTTC.

This chain joins TRBV7-3 and TRBJ2-1; 9 bases fit TRBD2. After removal of 5 bases from V and 9 bases from J, the junction contained 5 bases not matched to a gene. This CDR3 contains 13 residues. Germline loops: CDR1 SGHTA, CDR2 FQGTGA. The CDR3 protein is CASSRTSEGEQFF. CDR3 DNA sequence: TGTGCCAGCAGCCGGACTAGCGAGGGTGAGCAGTTCTTC.

The chain carries TRBV28 and TRBJ2-1; D not resolved. Germline CDR1 reads MDHEN; CDR2 reads SYDVKM. The V and J ends lost 7 bases and 6 bases respectively, with 10 bases between them. The CDR3 consists of 12 residues. The CDR3 sequence: CASTSLGNEQFF. The CDR3 DNA sequence: TGTGCCAGCACCTCCTTGGGCAATGAGCAGTTCTTC.

The chain carries TRBV18 and TRBJ1-2; D is uncertain. This CDR3 has 14 amino acids. The germline V gene encodes CDR1 KGHSH and CDR2 LQKENI. The germline V and J ends were trimmed by 0 bases and 6 bases, with 11 bases remaining between them. CDR3 coding DNA: TGTGCCAGCTCACCACCGGACGGGTGGGATGGCTACACCTTC. Amino acids: CASSPPDGWDGYTF.

The CDR3 reads CASSLLSGWGQPQHF. The CDR3 bases are TGTGCCAGCAGTTTACTTTCGGGGTGGGGGCAGCCCCAGCATTTT. J is TRBJ1-5 and V is TRBV27; perhaps TRBD1 as D (5 bases). Germline CDR1 reads MNHEY; CDR2 reads SMNVEV (reference sequence). Between the trimmed V and J ends, which lost 2 bases and 7 bases, there was a span of 15 bases. There are 15 residues in the CDR3.